One T cell receptor beta chain is described in this entry. Its matching antigen is unknown. This entry belongs to a study of shared clonotypes between healthy human individuals. Study in general: Three plates each covered CD4 naive and memory; CD8 naive two, CD8 memory one. Findings of the study overall: When compared with the clonotypes that were shared by all four sorted-subset donors, the non-shared clonotypes turned out to have lower generation probabilities. Among the subsets, naive ones generally showed larger estimated richness than memory ones.

This CDR3 is built from 14 residues. The ends were cut back, 4 bases at V and 6 bases at J, with 14 bases in the middle. Germline V gene data show CDR1 as SGHNT and CDR2 as YENEEA. Generated by immunoSEQ multiplex PCR, the TCRdb table keeps only in-frame clones and is missing some. The profile shows 2 million to 2.5 million clones, 90% to 97% of them singletons. Division of CD4+ cells produced a CD45RA+ naive subset and a CD45RA-negative memory subset. Material for sequencing was naive CD4+ T cells sorted from blood. Subset in this sample: CD45RA+ positively selected. The source of this sequence is a man between 18 and 29 years old in good health. This chain uses TRBV11-3 with TRBJ2-3, with D possibly being TRBD2 (6 bases). The CDR3 is CASSSSEPGDTQYF. CDR3 bases: TGTGCCAGCAGCTCTAGCGAACCAGGGGATACGCAGTATTTT.